A single sample is the source of the 31 T cell receptor beta chains below, sequenced in a study of shared clonotypes between healthy human individuals. Profiling relied on immunoSEQ multiplex PCR, and the TCRdb table lists in-frame clones only, not all of them. This sample has 2 million to 2.5 million clones, with approximately 94% found just once. Material for sequencing was naive CD4+ T cells sorted from blood. Subset defined: CD45RA+ positively selected. These receptors were collected from a man between 18 and 29 years old in good health.

The chain links TRBV19 to TRBJ2-7, with 8 bases aligning to TRBD1. The CDR3 has 14 residues. Germline values: CDR1 LNHDA, CDR2 SQIVND (reference sequence). The ends lost 8 bases at V and 0 bases at J; junction bases unmatched: 6. The chain's CDR3 is CASSAGTGSYEQYF. CDR3 coding DNA: TGTGCCAGTTCTGCCGGGACAGGCTCCTACGAGCAGTACTTC.

V usage is TRBV10-3 and J usage is TRBJ2-7, with 11 bases aligning to TRBD2. Germline CDR1 reads ENHRY; CDR2 reads SYGVKD. The CDR3 has 16 amino acids. Trimming cost V 6 bases and J 3 bases; bases outside gene matches: 10. The CDR3 region is CAIRPTGTSGYYEQYF. The DNA for the CDR3 is TGTGCCATCAGACCCACCGGGACTAGCGGTTACTACGAGCAGTACTTC.

Note on this clone: The sample has other DNA sequences that encode this CDR3 too. This chain joins TRBV18 and TRBJ2-7; D gene uncertain. Germline-derived CDR1 and CDR2 are KGHSH and LQKENI. CDR3 length: 13 residues. Trimming left V 0 bases short and J 3 bases short, with 6 bases between. CDR3 DNA: TGTGCCAGCTCACCACCGGGTCTCTACGAGCAGTACTTC. Translated: CASSPPGLYEQYF.

The rearrangement uses TRBV7-8 and TRBJ1-1; 7 bases align to TRBD1. Germline values: CDR1 SGHVS, CDR2 FQNEAQ. This CDR3 comprises 16 residues. V shed 5 bases and J 0 bases; nucleotides not matched to a gene: 9. CDR3: CASSDDRVRMNTEAFF. The CDR3 DNA reads TGTGCCAGCAGCGATGACAGGGTTCGGATGAACACTGAAGCTTTCTTT.

CDR3 protein: CASNWDQAETQYF. The CDR3 nucleotides read TGTGCCAGCAATTGGGATCAAGCAGAGACCCAGTACTTC. This chain joins TRBV28 and TRBJ2-5, with no clear D. The V and J ends lost 7 bases and 4 bases respectively, with 13 bases between them. The CDR3 spans 13 residues. Germline lookup yields CDR1 MDHEN and CDR2 SYDVKM.

This chain connects TRBV7-2 to TRBJ1-1, with 7 bases fitting TRBD1. The ends lost 1 base at V and 3 bases at J; junction bases unmatched: 11. Germline V lookup: CDR1 SGHTA, CDR2 FQGNSA. The CDR3 runs to 17 residues. The CDR3: CASSLGVRQGADTEAFF. The CDR3 DNA reads as TGTGCCAGCAGCTTAGGGGTACGACAGGGAGCGGACACTGAAGCTTTCTTT.

The J gene is TRBJ1-3, the V gene TRBV5-6; D not certain. The V end was cut by 4 bases, the J end by 4 bases, with 18 bases between. CDR1 is SGHDT and CDR2 is YYEEEE in the germline V gene. The CDR3 runs 16 residues. CDR3 nucleotides: TGTGCCAGCAGCCCTCCCTTGGGCAGCCGAGGAAACACCATATATTTT. As protein: CASSPPLGSRGNTIYF. Full variable domain (remainder filled in from reference TRBV5-6 and TRBJ1-3): DAGVTQSPTHLIKTRGQQVTLRCSPKSGHDTVSWYQQALGQGPQFIFQYYEEEERQRGNFPDRFSGHQFPNYSSELNVNALLLGDSALYLCASSPPLGSRGNTIYFGEGSWLTVV.

In this sample, this clone turned up a few times. This rearrangement joins TRBV18 to TRBJ1-2, with 8 bases fitting TRBD1. The CDR3 is made up of 16 amino acids. Germline V lookup: CDR1 KGHSH, CDR2 LQKENI. V lost 2 bases and J lost 8; bases outside the gene matches: 13. CDR3 nucleotides: TGTGCCAGCTCACCAATCCCCGGGACAGGAGGGGAGGGCTACACCTTC. Amino acid sequence: CASSPIPGTGGEGYTF.

The J gene is TRBJ2-7, the V gene TRBV5-1, with 8 bases identical to TRBD1. This CDR3 region has 16 residues. CDR1 and CDR2 from the germline V gene are SGHRS and YFSETQ. The ends lost 4 bases at V and 1 base at J; junction bases unmatched: 10. As DNA, the CDR3 is TGCGCCAGCAGCCCGGACCAGGGGGCTTTGTCCTACGAGCAGTACTTC. It codes for CASSPDQGALSYEQYF.

This clone was seen once. CDR3 sequence reads: CASSVGGAGPLHF. CDR3 DNA: TGTGCCAGCAGTGTCGGGGGGGCGGGTCCCCTCCACTTT. The rearrangement links TRBV27 to TRBJ1-6; maybe TRBD1 (6 bases). V lost 5 bases and J 13 bases, leaving 15 bases between the germline ends. Germline values: CDR1 MNHEY, CDR2 SMNVEV (reference sequence). The length of the CDR3 is 13 residues.

This clone was seen only once. J is TRBJ1-2 and V is TRBV6-5; the match to TRBD1 covers 8 bases. CDR1 is MNHEY, CDR2 SVGAGI, per germline. Trimming cost V 0 bases and J 10 bases; bases outside gene matches: 4. The CDR3 spans 13 residues. The chain's CDR3 is CASSYSLGQAYTF. The CDR3 region has the DNA TGTGCCAGCAGTTACTCGTTGGGACAGGCCTACACCTTC.

V usage is TRBV5-4 and J usage is TRBJ2-3; the D call may be TRBD1 or TRBD2 (6 bases each). Germline CDR1 reads SGHNT; CDR2 reads YYREEE (reference sequence). V was cut by 5 bases and J by 6 bases, with 22 bases left in between. CDR3 length equals 16 residues. The CDR3 bases are TGTGCCAGCAGGGGGGGCCGGACCCAAGGGTTGGATACGCAGTATTTT. Translating gives CASRGGRTQGLDTQYF.

V usage is TRBV30 and J usage is TRBJ2-1, with D hard to call. Germline V gene data show CDR1 as GTSNPN and CDR2 as SVGIG (reference sequence). V was cut by 7 bases and J by 0 bases, with 13 bases left in between. The CDR3 has 14 amino acids. In DNA form, the CDR3 reads TGTGCCTTAACTACTGTAAGCTCCTACAATGAGCAGTTCTTC. Residues: CALTTVSSYNEQFF.

The J gene is TRBJ2-2, the V gene TRBV7-2; 7 bases line up with TRBD1. V shed 5 bases and J 10 bases; nucleotides not matched to a gene: 16. There are 16 residues in the CDR3. Germline CDR1 and CDR2: SGHTA and FQGNSA. The CDR3 here is CASSTGGSQGKMELFF. Here the CDR3 DNA reads TGTGCCAGCAGCACTGGGGGTTCACAGGGGAAAATGGAGCTGTTTTTT.

The V gene is TRBV6-4, the J gene TRBJ2-2; 8 nucleotides line up with TRBD1. In germline, CDR1 is MRHNA, CDR2 SNTAGT. V shed 4 bases and J 7 bases; nucleotides not matched to a gene: 5. The CDR3 is 14 amino acids. Written as DNA, the CDR3 is TGTGCCAGCAGTGGCTCAGGGGGCCGCGGGGAGCTGTTTTTT. Translated, it gives CASSGSGGRGELFF.

The V and J genes are TRBV10-3 and TRBJ1-2, with TRBD1 identical over 10 bases. V lost 2 bases, J lost 4 bases, and 4 bases stayed unmatched. The CDR3 runs 15 residues. Germline V gene sequence: CDR1 ENHRY, CDR2 SYGVKD. CDR3 sequence (DNA): TGTGCCATCAGTGAGGGGACAGGGGCTACCTATGGCTACACCTTC. Its translation: CAISEGTGATYGYTF.

V and J are TRBV28 and TRBJ2-2; 8 positions match TRBD2. J gave up 7 bases and V 4 bases, and 11 bases lay outside the gene matches. The CDR3 is 16 amino acids. CDR1 and CDR2 (germline): MDHEN, SYDVKM. The chain's CDR3 is CASSSVAGGPIGELFF. The CDR3 DNA is TGTGCCAGCAGTTCAGTGGCGGGGGGCCCTATCGGGGAGCTGTTTTTT. The whole variable domain, remainder taken from reference TRBV28 and TRBJ2-2, is DVKVTQSSRYLVKRTGEKVFLECVQDMDHENMFWYRQDPGLGLRLIYFSYDVKMKEKGDIPEGYSVSREKKERFSLILESASTNQTSMYLCASSSVAGGPIGELFFGEGSRLTVL.

The CDR3 coding sequence is TGTGCCATCTCCCGGGACTCCCTCGGCGAGCAGTACTTC. The encoded protein is CAISRDSLGEQYF. The genes are TRBV10-3 and TRBJ2-7, with a tentative D call TRBD2 (6 bases). The CDR3 covers 13 residues. V shed 8 bases and J shed 6 bases, with 17 bases lying between them. Per germline, CDR1 ENHRY and CDR2 SYGVKD.

The V gene is TRBV9, the J gene TRBJ1-3; D possibly corresponds to TRBD1 (5 bases). The CDR3 loop spans 15 amino acids. Germline V gene data show CDR1 as SGDLS and CDR2 as YYNGEE. V lost 4 bases to trimming and J lost 2 bases, with 13 bases between them. CDR3 residues: CASSPGTITGNTIYF. CDR3 DNA sequence: TGTGCCAGCAGCCCGGGGACGATTACTGGAAACACCATATATTTT.

This chain uses TRBV6-5 with TRBJ1-1; 7 bases align to TRBD1. Germline CDR1 is MNHEY and CDR2 is SVGAGI. V lost 8 bases and J lost 1; bases outside the gene matches: 4. The CDR3 sequence is 13 residues long. The CDR3: CASSQGGNTEAFF. The CDR3 DNA reads as TGTGCCAGCTCCCAGGGGGGGAACACTGAAGCTTTCTTT.

This clone appeared a few times. V usage is TRBV27 and J usage is TRBJ1-5; D not resolved. Germline values: CDR1 MNHEY, CDR2 SMNVEV (reference sequence). V lost 6 bases and J 0 bases, leaving 9 bases between the germline ends. The CDR3 contains 14 residues. The CDR3 here is CASRTHYSNQPQHF. The CDR3 DNA follows: TGTGCCAGCAGGACCCACTATAGCAATCAGCCCCAGCATTTT.

The chain couples TRBV18 to TRBJ1-2, with a tentative D call TRBD1 (5 bases). Deletions cut 2 bases from V and 1 base from J, with 23 bases between. This CDR3 spans 19 amino acids. From germline, CDR1 is KGHSH and CDR2 LQKENI. This CDR3 reads CASSPSSTPYSGGNYGYTF. The CDR3 DNA reads TGTGCCAGCTCACCAAGTTCGACTCCCTACAGCGGGGGTAACTATGGCTACACCTTC.

The CDR3 here is CASSASGTDTEAFF. The DNA of the CDR3 is TGCGCCAGCAGCGCCTCCGGGACAGACACTGAAGCTTTCTTT. The chain combines TRBV5-1 with TRBJ1-1; 7 bases fit TRBD1. Germline V CDR1 and CDR2: SGHRS, YFSETQ. CDR3 length: 14 amino acids. J lost 3 bases, V lost 4 bases, and 6 bases had no gene match.

The CDR3 sequence: CASTRRTPYGYTF. Here the CDR3 DNA reads TGTGCCAGCACCCGGCGGACACCTTATGGCTACACCTTC. The chain uses TRBV6-5 and TRBJ1-2; tentatively, D is TRBD1 (5 bases). This CDR3 has 13 amino acids. CDR1 and CDR2 (germline): MNHEY, SVGAGI. V lost 7 bases to trimming and J lost 5 bases, with 14 bases between them.

This sequence joins TRBV10-3 and TRBJ2-7; no clear D. Trimming cost V 10 bases and J 1 base, with 11 bases left between them. This CDR3 region has 12 residues. The germline V gene encodes CDR1 ENHRY and CDR2 SYGVKD. CDR3 nucleotides: TGTGCCACGGCCGGCGAATCCTACGAGCAGTACTTC. This sequence encodes CATAGESYEQYF.

This CDR3 reads CASSPGSRNTIYF. The CDR3 DNA sequence: TGCGCCAGCAGCCCGGGTAGTAGAAACACCATATATTTT. The chain carries TRBV5-1 and TRBJ1-3; no firm D call. Germline-derived CDR1 and CDR2 are SGHRS and YFSETQ. V was clipped by 4 bases and J by 5 bases, with 10 bases between them. CDR3 size: 13 residues.

The V call is TRBV6-5, the J call TRBJ2-7; 9 bases are a match to TRBD1. The CDR3 length is 14 residues. Unmatched junction bases numbered 6, after V lost 2 bases and J lost 7 bases. Germline loops: CDR1 MNHEY, CDR2 SVGAGI. CDR3 nucleotide sequence: TGTGCCAGCAGTTACGAGGGACAGGGTACTGAGCAGTACTTC. Protein: CASSYEGQGTEQYF.

The chain couples TRBV15 to TRBJ1-1; D gene unclear. Per germline, CDR1 LNHNV and CDR2 YYDKDF (reference sequence). V was pared by 0 bases and J by 4 bases, with 18 bases between. The CDR3 is 17 residues long. Here the CDR3 reads CATSRDLFEEWSTEAFF. The CDR3 nucleotides read TGTGCCACCAGCAGAGATCTGTTCGAGGAGTGGAGCACTGAAGCTTTCTTT.

This rearrangement joins TRBV5-6 to TRBJ1-2, with TRBD1 matching 10 bases. The CDR3 has 15 residues. V was clipped by 4 bases and J by 4 bases; unmatched bases: 7. CDR1 and CDR2 (germline): SGHDT, YYEEEE. CDR3 amino acids: CASSQWGQGFYGYTF. CDR3 coding DNA: TGTGCCAGCAGCCAGTGGGGACAGGGGTTCTATGGCTACACCTTC.

The chain links TRBV18 to TRBJ1-1; 7 bases are a match to TRBD1. The germline V gene has CDR1 KGHSH and CDR2 LQKENI. The CDR3 has 14 residues. V shed 4 bases, J shed 1 base, and the junction held 3 bases outside the gene matches. CDR3 amino acids: CASSQTGENTEAFF. The CDR3, as DNA: TGTGCCAGCTCACAAACAGGGGAGAACACTGAAGCTTTCTTT.

The rearrangement joins TRBV28 to TRBJ2-6; D is undetermined. The CDR3 contains 15 residues. Trimming removed 7 bases from V and 0 bases from J, with 10 bases in between. From germline, CDR1 is MDHEN and CDR2 SYDVKM. The CDR3 bases are TGTGCCAGCACCCAACCCAACTCTGGGGCCAACGTCCTGACTTTC. Translation: CASTQPNSGANVLTF.